These 22 T cell receptor beta chains were sequenced from one sample in a study of T cells in Graves' hyperthyroidism and ophthalmopathy. From RNA transcripts, TCR beta CDR3 regions were amplified. The HTBI set primed first-round TCR CDR3 RT-PCR. TCRdb itself ran the multiplex PCR reads through MiXCR, one entry per CDR3 protein. This sample yields about 150,000 distinct CDR3 sequences, of which approximately 20% are seen a single time; 65% to 80% belongs to the top ten. Sequenced sample: blood. The receptor set was obtained from a woman aged 50 to 65 with Graves' hyperthyroidism that later progressed to Graves' ophthalmopathy.

The rearrangement joins TRBV4-1 to TRBJ2-7; a possible D gene is TRBD2 (6 bases). CDR3 length: 15 residues. Germline V gene lookup returns CDR1 MGHRA and CDR2 YSYEKL. Deletions cut 1 base from V and 3 bases from J, with 13 bases between. CDR3 region: CASSQGDSTSYEQYF. In DNA, the CDR3 is TGCGCCAGCAGCCAAGGGGACTCCACGAGCTACGAGCAGTACTTC.

The sample holds many counts of this clonotype. The J gene is TRBJ2-1, the V gene TRBV11-2; TRBD2 agrees at 15 bases. The CDR3 has 17 residues. Trimming cost V 5 bases and J 9 bases; bases outside gene matches: 11. Looked up from germline, CDR1 is SGHAT and CDR2 is FQNNGV. CDR3 sequence: CASSRYRGGLAGGEQFF. In nucleotides, the CDR3 is TGTGCCAGCAGCCGATACCGGGGGGGACTAGCGGGAGGTGAGCAGTTCTTC.

This clonotype came up many times. This chain connects TRBV20-1 to TRBJ2-4, with a possible D match to TRBD2 (5 bases). Germline V lookup: CDR1 DFQATT, CDR2 SNEGSKA (reference sequence). The CDR3 is 17 amino acids. Trimming removed 4 bases at V and 0 bases at J, with 19 bases between. The DNA of the CDR3 is TGCAGTGCTACGGGTCGGCAGCGGACTCTAGCCAAAAACATTCAGTACTTC. Its translation: CSATGRQRTLAKNIQYF.

This clonotype was counted at least ten times. The J gene is TRBJ2-5, the V gene TRBV20-1; a possible D gene is TRBD2 (6 bases). This CDR3 is built from 12 residues. From germline, CDR1 is DFQATT and CDR2 SNEGSKA (reference sequence). Trimming pared 7 bases from V and 0 bases from J, leaving 9 bases between. CDR3 sequence reads: CSGTGDQETQYF. The CDR3 nucleotides read TGCAGTGGGACGGGGGACCAAGAGACCCAGTACTTC.

This chain connects TRBV28 to TRBJ2-1; the D gene is possibly TRBD1 (6 bases). In germline, CDR1 is MDHEN, CDR2 SYDVKM. CDR3 length: 15 amino acids. V was shortened by 7 bases and J by 7 bases, with 20 bases between the two germline ends. The CDR3 loop reads CASTVGTPFGNEQFF. The DNA for the CDR3 is TGTGCCAGCACGGTAGGGACACCCTTTGGGAATGAGCAGTTCTTC.

This clonotype was observed a handful of times. V gene TRBV5-1 combines with J gene TRBJ1-2; 9 nucleotides line up with TRBD1. The CDR3 runs 14 residues. Per the germline V gene, CDR1 is SGHRS and CDR2 is YFSETQ. V shed 3 bases, J shed 4 bases, and the junction held 4 bases outside the gene matches. CDR3 nucleotide sequence: TGCGCCAGCAGCTCCCAGACAGGGGGCTATGGCTACACCTTC. Protein product: CASSSQTGGYGYTF.

Many counts were recorded for this clonotype. V gene TRBV20-1 combines with J gene TRBJ2-7; D not resolved. The germline V gene has CDR1 DFQATT and CDR2 SNEGSKA (reference sequence). The CDR3 is 12 residues long. The V and J ends lost 5 bases and 2 bases respectively, with 10 bases between them. The CDR3 spells CSAPVTTYEQYF. The CDR3 DNA reads TGCAGTGCTCCCGTCACCACCTACGAGCAGTACTTC.

This clonotype was seen repeatedly, ten times or more. The chain couples TRBV11-2 to TRBJ2-7; maybe TRBD1 (5 bases). Germline CDR1 SGHAT, CDR2 FQNNGV. V was shortened by 5 bases and J by 2 bases, with 19 bases between the two germline ends. This CDR3 has 16 amino acids. CDR3 region: CASSRQGATGTYEQYF. The CDR3 bases are TGTGCCAGCAGCCGCCAAGGGGCTACCGGAACCTACGAGCAGTACTTC.

This clonotype is judged medium-sized (0.01 to 0.1%). This chain links TRBV5-1 with TRBJ2-2, with D maybe TRBD1 (6 bases). The germline gives CDR1 SGHRS, CDR2 YFSETQ. This CDR3 region has 15 residues. V was pared by 4 bases and J by 0 bases, with 10 bases between. CDR3 sequence (DNA): TGCGCCAGCAGCCCGGGACATTCGAACACCGGGGAGCTGTTTTTT. Its translation is CASSPGHSNTGELFF.

This clonotype came up many times. The chain carries TRBV4-1 and TRBJ2-7; the D is unclear. Per germline, CDR1 MGHRA and CDR2 YSYEKL. The germline V and J ends were trimmed by 3 bases and 2 bases, with 17 bases remaining between them. The CDR3 contains 16 residues. CDR3 sequence reads: CASSHRTGTLPYEQYF. In nucleotides, the CDR3 is TGCGCCAGCAGCCACCGGACCGGAACCCTTCCCTACGAGCAGTACTTC.

This clonotype was seen ten or more times. The chain combines TRBV2 with TRBJ2-5, with 11 positions matching TRBD2. V trimming: 8 bases; J trimming: 5 bases; junction bases outside the gene matches: 13. CDR3 length: 16 amino acids. Germline CDR1 reads SNHLY; CDR2 reads FYNNEI. CDR3 sequence: CASGGTSGSNRETQYF. The CDR3 nucleotides are TGTGCCAGCGGAGGGACTAGCGGCTCCAATAGGGAGACCCAGTACTTC.

The V gene is TRBV28, the J gene TRBJ1-4; TRBD1 aligns across 12 bases. The CDR3 consists of 17 residues. Germline V CDR1 and CDR2: MDHEN, SYDVKM. Germline trimming cut 6 bases from V and 5 bases from J; bases unmatched to any gene: 10. The CDR3 reads CASSTRDRGRQNEKLFF. The CDR3 DNA sequence: TGTGCCAGCAGCACCCGGGACAGGGGGCGACAAAATGAAAAACTGTTTTTT.

The chain uses TRBV6-1 and TRBJ2-4; the match to TRBD2 covers 12 bases. The assigned J gene may be wrong: the sequence end matches TRBJ2-1 better. In germline, CDR1 is MNHNS, CDR2 SASEGT. The CDR3 covers 14 residues. CDR3 sequence reads: CASSELLAGGLQFF. The CDR3 DNA is TGTGCCAGCAGTGAATTACTAGCGGGAGGTCTTCAGTTCTTC.

In this sample, this clonotype turned up many times. The chain carries TRBV20-1 and TRBJ2-1; 9 bases line up with TRBD2. Germline assignment: CDR1 DFQATT and CDR2 SNEGSKA (reference sequence). The V and J ends lost 0 bases and 9 bases, in that order; junction bases with no gene match: 12. The CDR3 runs 16 residues. The CDR3 sequence is CSARELAGVSIGEQFF. For the CDR3, the DNA is TGCAGTGCTAGAGAGTTAGCGGGAGTATCTATCGGTGAGCAGTTCTTC.

This clonotype was recorded at least ten times. V is TRBV28 and J is TRBJ2-6; tentative D call: TRBD1 (6 bases). V was clipped by 8 bases and J by 0 bases, with 17 bases between them. The CDR3 contains 17 residues. CDR1 and CDR2 from the germline V gene are MDHEN and SYDVKM. CDR3 sequence (DNA): TGTGCCAGCGGGGGTAAGACAGGTCCCTCTGGGGCCAACGTCCTGACTTTC. Residues: CASGGKTGPSGANVLTF. Full variable domain (missing parts from reference TRBV28 and TRBJ2-6): DVKVTQSSRYLVKRTGEKVFLECVQDMDHENMFWYRQDPGLGLRLIYFSYDVKMKEKGDIPEGYSVSREKKERFSLILESASTNQTSMYLCASGGKTGPSGANVLTFGAGSRLTVL.

This clonotype turned up a few times. The gene calls are TRBV19 and TRBJ1-2, with a tentative D call TRBD1 (6 bases). This CDR3 has 16 amino acids. Per germline, CDR1 LNHDA and CDR2 SQIVND (reference sequence). V lost 5 bases to trimming and J lost 0 bases, with 16 bases between them. The CDR3: CASSLRDTRANYGYTF. The CDR3 DNA is TGTGCCAGTAGTCTTCGGGACACCCGAGCTAACTATGGCTACACCTTC.

The V call is TRBV28, the J call TRBJ2-1; 9 bases agree with TRBD2. V lost 6 bases and J lost 6; bases outside the gene matches: 18. CDR3 length: 18 residues. The V gene's germline CDR1 is MDHEN and CDR2 SYDVKM. This CDR3 is CASSRQGRAGGFGNEQFF. CDR3 DNA: TGTGCCAGCAGCCGACAGGGTCGAGCGGGAGGTTTCGGCAATGAGCAGTTCTTC.

The J gene is TRBJ1-1, the V gene TRBV6-1; a weak D match, TRBD1 (5 bases). CDR1 is MNHNS, CDR2 SASEGT, per germline. V was cut by 5 bases and J by 5 bases, with 21 bases left in between. The CDR3 sequence is 16 residues long. As DNA, the CDR3 is TGTGCCAGCAGTCAGCCGGGACGGGGCGCGAAGACTGAAGCTTTCTTT. Protein: CASSQPGRGAKTEAFF.

This clonotype appeared many times. The V call is TRBV5-1, the J call TRBJ2-1, with D maybe TRBD2 (5 bases). This CDR3 contains 14 residues. Germline assignment: CDR1 SGHRS and CDR2 YFSETQ. V shed 3 bases and J shed 3 bases, with 10 bases lying between them. Here the CDR3 DNA reads TGCGCCAGCAGCTATGGGGAGTACTACAATGAGCAGTTCTTC. Protein: CASSYGEYYNEQFF.

This clonotype was recorded a few times. The rearrangement links TRBV5-5 to TRBJ2-2; the match to TRBD2 covers 7 bases. In germline, CDR1 is SGHKS, CDR2 YYEKEE (reference sequence). After removal of 7 bases from V and 7 bases from J, the junction contained 4 bases not matched to a gene. The CDR3 has 12 amino acids. The CDR3 sequence: CASRPGGGELFF. For the CDR3, the DNA is TGTGCCAGCCGCCCGGGGGGCGGGGAGCTGTTTTTT. Supplemented by reference TRBV5-5 and TRBJ2-2, the full variable domain reads DAGVTQSPTHLIKTRGQQVTLRCSPISGHKSVSWYQQVLGQGPQFIFQYYEKEERGRGNFPDRFSARQFPNYSSELNVNALLLGDSALYLCASRPGGGELFFGEGSRLTVL.

In its sample, this clonotype was seen many times. The V call is TRBV27, the J call TRBJ2-7; D is perhaps TRBD1 or TRBD2 (6 bases each). V lost 6 bases and J lost 0, with 15 bases in between. Germline V gene sequence: CDR1 MNHEY, CDR2 SMNVEV (reference sequence). CDR3 length equals 15 residues. The CDR3 protein is CASSSLGGRSYEQYF. The CDR3 coding sequence is TGTGCCAGCAGCAGCTTGGGGGGCCGCTCCTACGAGCAGTACTTC.

The chain combines TRBV6-1 with TRBJ1-5; possibly TRBD1 for D (6 bases). Deletions cut 6 bases from V and 0 bases from J, with 15 bases between. Germline assignment: CDR1 MNHNS and CDR2 SASEGT. The CDR3 has 16 residues. CDR3 amino acids: CASSRRTVDSNQPQHF. The CDR3 DNA sequence: TGTGCCAGCAGCCGACGGACAGTCGATAGCAATCAGCCCCAGCATTTT.